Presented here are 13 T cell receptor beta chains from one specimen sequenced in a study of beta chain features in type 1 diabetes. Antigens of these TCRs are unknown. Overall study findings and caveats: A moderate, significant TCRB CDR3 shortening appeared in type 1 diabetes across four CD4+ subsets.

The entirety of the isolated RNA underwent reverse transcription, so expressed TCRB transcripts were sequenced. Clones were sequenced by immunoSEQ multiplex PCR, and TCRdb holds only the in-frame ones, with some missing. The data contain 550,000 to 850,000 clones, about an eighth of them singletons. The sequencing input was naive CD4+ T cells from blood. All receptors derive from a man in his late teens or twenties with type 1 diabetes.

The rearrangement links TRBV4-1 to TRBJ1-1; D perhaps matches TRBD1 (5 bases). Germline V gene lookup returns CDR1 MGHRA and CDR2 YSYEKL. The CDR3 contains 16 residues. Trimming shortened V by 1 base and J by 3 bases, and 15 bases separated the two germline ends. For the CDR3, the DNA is TGCGCCAGCAGCCAAGCAAGTAGGCAGGGAGACACTGAAGCTTTCTTT. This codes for CASSQASRQGDTEAFF.

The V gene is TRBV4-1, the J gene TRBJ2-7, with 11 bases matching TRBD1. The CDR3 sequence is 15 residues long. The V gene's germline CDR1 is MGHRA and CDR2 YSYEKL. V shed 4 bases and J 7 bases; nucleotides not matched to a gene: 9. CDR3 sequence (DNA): TGCGCCAGCAGCCTGGGGACAGGGGGTTCGAGAGAGCAGTACTTC. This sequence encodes CASSLGTGGSREQYF.

This CDR3 reads CASSLAQGEAFF. The CDR3, as DNA: TGTGCCAGCAGCTTGGCACAGGGAGAAGCTTTCTTT. The chain uses TRBV7-9 and TRBJ1-1; tentatively, D is TRBD1 (6 bases). Germline V lookup: CDR1 SEHNR, CDR2 FQNEAQ (reference sequence). Trimming removed 3 bases from V and 8 bases from J, with 10 bases in between. The CDR3 is 12 amino acids.

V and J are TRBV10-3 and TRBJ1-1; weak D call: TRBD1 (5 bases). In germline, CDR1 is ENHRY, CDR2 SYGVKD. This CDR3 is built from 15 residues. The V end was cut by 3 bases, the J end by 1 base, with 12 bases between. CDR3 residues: CAISDSLTANTEAFF. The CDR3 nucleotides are TGTGCCATCAGTGATTCCCTGACAGCGAACACTGAAGCTTTCTTT.

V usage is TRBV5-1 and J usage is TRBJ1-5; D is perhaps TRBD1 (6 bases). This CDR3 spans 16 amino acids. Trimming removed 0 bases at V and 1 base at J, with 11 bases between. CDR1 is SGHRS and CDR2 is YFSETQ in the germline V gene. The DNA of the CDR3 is TGCGCCAGCAGCTTGGTGCCAGGGGCGAGCAATCAGCCCCAGCATTTT. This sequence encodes CASSLVPGASNQPQHF. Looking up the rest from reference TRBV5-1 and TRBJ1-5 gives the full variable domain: KAGVTQTPRYLIKTRGQQVTLSCSPISGHRSVSWYQQTPGQGLQFLFEYFSETQRNKGNFPGRFSGRQFSNSRSEMNVSTLELGDSALYLCASSLVPGASNQPQHFGDGTRLSIL.

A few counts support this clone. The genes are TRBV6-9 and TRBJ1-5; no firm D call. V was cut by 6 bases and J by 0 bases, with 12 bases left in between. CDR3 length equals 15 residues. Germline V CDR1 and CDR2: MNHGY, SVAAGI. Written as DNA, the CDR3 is TGTGCCAGCAGGCCCTGGGTAAATAGCAATCAGCCCCAGCATTTT. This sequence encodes CASRPWVNSNQPQHF.

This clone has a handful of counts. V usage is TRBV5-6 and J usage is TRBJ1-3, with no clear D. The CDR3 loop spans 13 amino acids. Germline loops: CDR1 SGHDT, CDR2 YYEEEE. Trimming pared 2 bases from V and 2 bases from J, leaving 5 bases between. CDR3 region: CASSLLPGNTIYF. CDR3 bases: TGTGCCAGCAGCTTACTTCCTGGAAACACCATATATTTT.

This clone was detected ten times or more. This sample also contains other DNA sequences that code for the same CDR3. CDR3 bases: TGTGCCTGGAGTACTCAAGGCGACACTGAAGCTTTCTTT. This sequence encodes CAWSTQGDTEAFF. The V and J genes are TRBV30 and TRBJ1-1, with D unresolved. The CDR3 has 13 amino acids. V was shortened by 2 bases and J by 3 bases, with 10 bases between the two germline ends. The germline V gene encodes CDR1 GTSNPN and CDR2 SVGIG (reference sequence).

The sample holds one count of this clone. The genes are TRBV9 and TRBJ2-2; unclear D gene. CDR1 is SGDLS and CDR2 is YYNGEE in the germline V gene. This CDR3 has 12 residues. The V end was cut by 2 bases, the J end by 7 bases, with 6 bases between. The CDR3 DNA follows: TGTGCCAGCAGCGTGAGCTTCGGGGAGCTGTTTTTT. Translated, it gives CASSVSFGELFF.

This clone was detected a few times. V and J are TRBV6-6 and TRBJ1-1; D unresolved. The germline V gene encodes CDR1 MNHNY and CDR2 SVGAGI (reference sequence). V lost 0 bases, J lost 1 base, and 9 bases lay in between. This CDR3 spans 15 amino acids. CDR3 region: CASSYSDRANTEAFF. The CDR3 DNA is TGTGCCAGCAGTTACTCGGATCGGGCGAACACTGAAGCTTTCTTT.

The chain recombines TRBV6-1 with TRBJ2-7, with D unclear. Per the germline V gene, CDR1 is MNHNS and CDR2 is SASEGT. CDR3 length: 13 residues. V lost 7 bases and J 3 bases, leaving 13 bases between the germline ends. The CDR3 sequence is CASKRLLDYEQYF. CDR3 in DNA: TGTGCCAGCAAAAGACTCCTGGACTACGAGCAGTACTTC.

The CDR3 here is CASSYSSGGRGEAFF. DNA of the CDR3: TGTGCCAGCAGTTACTCGTCAGGGGGCCGGGGTGAAGCTTTCTTT. The rearrangement links TRBV6-6 to TRBJ1-1; 8 bases are a match to TRBD1. CDR1 is MNHNY and CDR2 is SVGAGI in the germline V gene (reference sequence). J lost 7 bases, V lost 0 bases, and 7 bases had no gene match. The CDR3 sequence is 15 residues long.

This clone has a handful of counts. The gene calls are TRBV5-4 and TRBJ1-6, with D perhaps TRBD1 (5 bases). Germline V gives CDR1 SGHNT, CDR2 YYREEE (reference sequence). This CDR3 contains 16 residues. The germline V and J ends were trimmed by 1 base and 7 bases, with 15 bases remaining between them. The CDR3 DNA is TGTGCCAGCAGCTTGTTGTCGCAGGGTAGGAATTCACCCCTCCACTTT. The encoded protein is CASSLLSQGRNSPLHF.